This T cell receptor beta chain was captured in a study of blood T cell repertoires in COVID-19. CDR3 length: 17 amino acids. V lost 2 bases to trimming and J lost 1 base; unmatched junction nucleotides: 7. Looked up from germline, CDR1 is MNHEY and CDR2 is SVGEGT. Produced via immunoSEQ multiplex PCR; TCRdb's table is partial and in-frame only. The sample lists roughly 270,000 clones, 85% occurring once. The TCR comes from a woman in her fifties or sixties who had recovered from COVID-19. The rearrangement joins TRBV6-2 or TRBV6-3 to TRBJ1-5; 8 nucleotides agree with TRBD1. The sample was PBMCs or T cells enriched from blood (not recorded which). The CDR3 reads CASSYPFGQGSNQPQHF. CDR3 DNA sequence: TGTGCCAGCAGTTACCCCTTTGGACAGGGAAGCAATCAGCCCCAGCATTTT.